The entry that follows covers one T cell receptor beta chain sequence. Its antigen is unknown. A junction boundary mismatches the germline segment, possibly from a read error. CDR1 is MNHNS and CDR2 is SASEGT in the germline V gene. This CDR3 is built from 17 residues. This sample stems from a study of blood T cells in healthy people across ages. The study's findings and limits: Versus aged donors, long-lived donors had higher diversity and more naive CD4+ cells. Estimated diversity across one million T cells was deemed an underestimate.

Peripheral blood samples of roughly 9.9 milliliters were drawn from each donor. Whenever a sample was processed, at least 6.5 million PBMCs were isolated. For the second PCR, which ran for roughly 6 to 12 cycles, a sample-barcoded 5' primer and a J-beta primer mix were used. TCRdb itself ran the 5' RACE reads through MiXCR, one entry per CDR3 protein. The table shows hundreds of thousands of distinct CDR3 sequences, with more than 55% occurring only once. The sequence was obtained from a man aged 40-55 years in good health. The sample taken for sequencing was blood. This chain joins TRBV6-1 and TRBJ1-1, with D tentatively TRBD1 (5 bases). CDR3 nucleotides: TGTGCCAGCTGTGACAGCCCTAGGATATACAGGAACACTGAAGCTTTCTTT. This codes for CASCDSPRIYRNTEAFF.